Following are 14 T cell receptor beta chains from one sample sequenced in a study of radiation and T cells in renal cell carcinoma. Sequencing was performed with immunoSEQ multiplex PCR; in TCRdb, only in-frame clones are kept and a portion is missing. The data contain 130,000 or so clones, around four fifths of them seen just once; the ten biggest clones take up roughly 23%. The sample's time point: baseline pretreatment blood. Treatment here: 15 Gy SBRT to primary tumor, nephrectomy 4 weeks later. The specimen was blood, collected from a patient whose treatment included radiotherapy and nephrectomy. Receptors were obtained from a woman aged 50 to 60 with renal cell carcinoma.

V and J are TRBV9 and TRBJ2-7; 7 nucleotides align to TRBD1. The CDR3 contains 13 residues. V trimming: 0 bases; J trimming: 6 bases; junction bases outside the gene matches: 3. Germline V gives CDR1 SGDLS, CDR2 YYNGEE. CDR3 loop: CASSVDRGSEQYF. For the CDR3, the DNA is TGTGCCAGCAGCGTAGACAGGGGAAGCGAGCAGTACTTC. The full variable domain, its missing parts supplied by reference TRBV9 and TRBJ2-7, is DSGVTQTPKHLITATGQRVTLRCSPRSGDLSVYWYQQSLDQGLQFLIQYYNGEERAKGNILERFSAQQFPDLHSELNLSSLELGDSALYFCASSVDRGSEQYFGPGTRLTVT.

The CDR3 is CAISESADTQYF. The CDR3 DNA reads as TGTGCCATCAGTGAGTCGGCAGATACGCAGTATTTT. The V gene is TRBV10-3, the J gene TRBJ2-3; D is ambiguous. The germline V gene has CDR1 ENHRY and CDR2 SYGVKD. The germline V and J ends were trimmed by 0 bases and 4 bases, with 2 bases remaining between them. The CDR3 has 12 residues.

To note about this clone: A junction boundary mismatches the germline segment, possibly from a read error. V gene TRBV9 combines with J gene TRBJ2-1, with no clear D. The CDR3 consists of 13 residues. CDR1 is SGDLS, CDR2 YYNGEE, per germline. The CDR3 spells CASSVGVIEPSVF. The CDR3 nucleotides read TGTGCCAGCAGCGTAGGCGTTATAGAACCCTCAGTCTTC.

The gene calls are TRBV30 and TRBJ1-4, with D tentatively TRBD1 (5 bases). Between the trimmed V and J ends, which lost 6 bases and 5 bases, there was a span of 10 bases. The CDR3 has 12 residues. Germline V gene lookup returns CDR1 GTSNPN and CDR2 SVGIG (reference sequence). Written as DNA, the CDR3 is TGTGCCTGTGGGGGGTGGAATGAAAAACTGTTTTTT. Amino acids: CACGGWNEKLFF.

The V and J genes are TRBV11-3 and TRBJ2-1; no clear D. V was shortened by 6 bases and J by 9 bases, with 12 bases between the two germline ends. The CDR3 is 12 amino acids. In germline, CDR1 is SGHNT, CDR2 YENEEA. CDR3 sequence (DNA): TGTGCCAGCAGTTCTCAGGTGGGTGAGCAGTTCTTC. Translation gives CASSSQVGEQFF. The variable domain in full, completed from reference TRBV11-3 and TRBJ2-1, reads EAGVVQSPRYKIIEKKQPVAFWCNPISGHNTLYWYLQNLGQGPELLIRYENEEAVDDSQLPKDRFSAERLKGVDSTLKIQPAELGDSAVYLCASSSQVGEQFFGPGTRLTVL.

The CDR3 region is CASSLARRENPFF. CDR3 DNA: TGTGCCAGCAGCTTAGCGAGGCGGGAGAATCCGTTCTTC. V and J are TRBV7-2 and TRBJ2-1, with 7 bases aligning to TRBD2. The germline CDR1 and CDR2 sequences are SGHTA and FQGNSA. CDR3 length: 13 residues. The junction had 8 bases not matched to a gene; V was cut back by 0 bases and J by 15 bases.

The rearrangement uses TRBV7-2 and TRBJ1-2; weak D call: TRBD1 (6 bases). There are 15 residues in the CDR3. V lost 6 bases and J lost 4, with 18 bases in between. Per germline, CDR1 SGHTA and CDR2 FQGNSA. The CDR3 loop is CASSPVPGAGYGYTF. CDR3 DNA sequence: TGTGCCAGCAGTCCAGTACCGGGGGCGGGCTATGGCTACACCTTC. Full variable domain (missing parts from reference TRBV7-2 and TRBJ1-2): GAGVSQSPSNKVTEKGKDVELRCDPISGHTALYWYRQSLGQGLEFLIYFQGNSAPDKSGLPSDRFSAERTGGSVSTLTIQRTQQEDSAVYLCASSPVPGAGYGYTFGSGTRLTVV.

This clone was counted a few times. The chain joins TRBV18 to TRBJ2-2; D gene uncertain. V lost 1 base, J lost 5 bases, and 5 bases lay in between. Germline CDR1 and CDR2: KGHSH and LQKENI. This CDR3 region has 13 residues. The CDR3, as DNA: TGTGCCAGCTCACCACAGGAGACCGGGGAGCTGTTTTTT. Protein product: CASSPQETGELFF. Drawing the rest from reference TRBV18 and TRBJ2-2, the complete variable domain is NAGVMQNPRHLVRRRGQEARLRCSPMKGHSHVYWYRQLPEEGLKFMVYLQKENIIDESGMPKERFSAEFPKEGPSILRIQQVVRGDSAAYFCASSPQETGELFFGEGSRLTVL.

This chain joins TRBV15 and TRBJ2-7; D may be TRBD1 (6 bases). V lost 1 base and J lost 9, with 16 bases in between. Germline V lookup: CDR1 LNHNV, CDR2 YYDKDF (reference sequence). CDR3 length equals 14 residues. The CDR3 region has the DNA TGTGCCACCAGCAGAGGGCCAGGGGAAAGAGGGCAGTACTTC. Its protein is CATSRGPGERGQYF.

This clone was seen only once. This chain connects TRBV18 to TRBJ1-1, with D perhaps TRBD1 (5 bases). Trimming pared 3 bases from V and 0 bases from J, leaving 14 bases between. Germline V gene lookup returns CDR1 KGHSH and CDR2 LQKENI. The CDR3 totals 16 residues. Here the CDR3 DNA reads TGTGCCAGCTCACCCCAGGGAGCCAGGCTGAACACTGAAGCTTTCTTT. The encoded protein is CASSPQGARLNTEAFF.

This clone was counted a single time. The V gene is TRBV6-6, the J gene TRBJ2-7; D ambiguous. Germline-derived CDR1 and CDR2 are MNHNY and SVGAGI (reference sequence). Trimming stripped 6 bases from V and 0 bases from J, with 12 bases between. This CDR3 has 14 residues. The DNA for the CDR3 is TGTGCCAGCAGAAAGGAAGGGTCCTCCTACGAGCAGTACTTC. This encodes CASRKEGSSYEQYF.

This chain connects TRBV9 to TRBJ2-1; 15 bases line up with TRBD2. Germline V gene lookup returns CDR1 SGDLS and CDR2 YYNGEE. The V and J ends lost 0 bases and 4 bases, in that order; junction bases with no gene match: 2. The CDR3 consists of 17 residues. The CDR3 here is CASSVGTSGRVYNEQFF. The CDR3 DNA reads as TGTGCCAGCAGCGTAGGGACTAGCGGGAGGGTTTACAATGAGCAGTTCTTC.

The chain is built from TRBV27 and TRBJ1-1; 7 nucleotides match TRBD1. Trimming took 8 bases from V and 11 from J; bases not matched to a gene: 20. Germline CDR1 reads MNHEY; CDR2 reads SMNVEV (reference sequence). There are 15 residues in the CDR3. CDR3 sequence (DNA): TGTGCCAGCTTCTTATTAGGCAGGGGACAGCCAAGGGCTTTCTTT. It encodes CASFLLGRGQPRAFF.

The chain combines TRBV7-2 with TRBJ1-2; the D gene is possibly TRBD1 (5 bases). The CDR3 runs to 15 residues. CDR1 and CDR2 (germline): SGHTA, FQGNSA. Trimming stripped 7 bases from V and 6 bases from J, with 21 bases between. The CDR3 DNA sequence: TGTGCCAGCACCCCTGGTGTGGGGGAGGTAGATGGCTACACCTTC. Its translation: CASTPGVGEVDGYTF.